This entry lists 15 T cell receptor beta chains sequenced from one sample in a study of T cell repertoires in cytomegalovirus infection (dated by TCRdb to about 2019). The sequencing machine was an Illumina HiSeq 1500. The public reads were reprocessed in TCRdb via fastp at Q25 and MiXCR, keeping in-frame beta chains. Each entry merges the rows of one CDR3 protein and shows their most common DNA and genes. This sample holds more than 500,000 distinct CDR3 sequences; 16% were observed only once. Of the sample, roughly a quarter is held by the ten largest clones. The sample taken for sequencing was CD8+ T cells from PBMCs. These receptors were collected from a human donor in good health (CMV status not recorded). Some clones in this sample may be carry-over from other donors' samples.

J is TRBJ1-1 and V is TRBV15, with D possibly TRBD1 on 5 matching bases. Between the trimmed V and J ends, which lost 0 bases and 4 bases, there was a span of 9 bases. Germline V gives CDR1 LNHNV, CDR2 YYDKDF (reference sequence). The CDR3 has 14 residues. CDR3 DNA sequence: TGTGCCACCAGCAGAGAGGAGGGGAGCACTGAAGCTTTCTTT. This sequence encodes CATSREEGSTEAFF.

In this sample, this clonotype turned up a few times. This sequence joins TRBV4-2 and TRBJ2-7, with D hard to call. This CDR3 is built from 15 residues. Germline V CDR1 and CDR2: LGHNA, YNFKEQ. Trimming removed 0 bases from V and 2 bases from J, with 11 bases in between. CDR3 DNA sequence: TGTGCCAGCAGCCAAGAACTAAGAGTAACCTACGAGCAGTACTTC. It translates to CASSQELRVTYEQYF.

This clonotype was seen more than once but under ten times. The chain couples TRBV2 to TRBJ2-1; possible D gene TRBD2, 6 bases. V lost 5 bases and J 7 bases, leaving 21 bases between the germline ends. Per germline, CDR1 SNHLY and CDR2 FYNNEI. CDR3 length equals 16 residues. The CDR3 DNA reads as TGTGCCAGCAGTCTCGCTAGACCGGGGGAGAGGAATGAGCAGTTCTTC. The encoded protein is CASSLARPGERNEQFF.

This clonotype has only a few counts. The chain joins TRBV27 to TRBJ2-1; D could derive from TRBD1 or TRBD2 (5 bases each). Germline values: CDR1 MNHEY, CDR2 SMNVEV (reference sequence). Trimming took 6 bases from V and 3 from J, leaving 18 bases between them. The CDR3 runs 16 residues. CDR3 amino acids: CASSTYGTEFYNEQFF. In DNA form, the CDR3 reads TGTGCCAGCAGCACTTACGGGACGGAGTTCTACAATGAGCAGTTCTTC.

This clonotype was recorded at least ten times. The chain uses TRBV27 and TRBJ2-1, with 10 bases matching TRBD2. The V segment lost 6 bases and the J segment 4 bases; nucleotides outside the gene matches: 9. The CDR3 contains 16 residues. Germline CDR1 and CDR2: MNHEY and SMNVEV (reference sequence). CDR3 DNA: TGTGCCAGCAGCTTACAGCGGGAGGGCCCATACAATGAGCAGTTCTTC. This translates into CASSLQREGPYNEQFF.

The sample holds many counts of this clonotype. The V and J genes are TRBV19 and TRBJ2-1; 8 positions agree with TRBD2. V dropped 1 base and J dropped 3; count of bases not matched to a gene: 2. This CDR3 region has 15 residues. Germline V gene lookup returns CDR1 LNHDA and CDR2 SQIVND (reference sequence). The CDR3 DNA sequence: TGTGCCAGTAGTATAGCGGGAGGGAACTACAATGAGCAGTTCTTC. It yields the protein CASSIAGGNYNEQFF. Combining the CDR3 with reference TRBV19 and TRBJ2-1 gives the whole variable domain DGGITQSPKYLFRKEGQNVTLSCEQNLNHDAMYWYRQDPGQGLRLIYYSQIVNDFQKGDIAEGYSVSREKKESFPLTVTSAQKNPTAFYLCASSIAGGNYNEQFFGPGTRLTVL.

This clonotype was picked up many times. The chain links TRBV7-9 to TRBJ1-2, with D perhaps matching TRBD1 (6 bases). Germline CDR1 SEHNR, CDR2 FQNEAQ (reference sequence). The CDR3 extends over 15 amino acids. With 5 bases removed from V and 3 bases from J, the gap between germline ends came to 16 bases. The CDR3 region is CASSRGTNSDYGYTF. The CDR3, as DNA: TGTGCCAGCAGCCGAGGGACAAATTCAGACTATGGCTACACCTTC.

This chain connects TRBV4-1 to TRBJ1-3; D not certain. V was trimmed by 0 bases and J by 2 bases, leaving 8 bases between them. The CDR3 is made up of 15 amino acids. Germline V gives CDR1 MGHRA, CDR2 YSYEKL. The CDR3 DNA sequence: TGCGCCAGCAGCCAAGATCGCACCCCTGGAAACACCATATATTTT. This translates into CASSQDRTPGNTIYF.

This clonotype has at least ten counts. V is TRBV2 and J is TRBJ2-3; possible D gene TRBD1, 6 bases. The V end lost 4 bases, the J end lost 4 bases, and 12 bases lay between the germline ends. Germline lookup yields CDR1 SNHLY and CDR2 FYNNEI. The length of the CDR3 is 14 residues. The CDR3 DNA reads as TGTGCCAGCAGTGGTCAGGGGTTGGCAGATACGCAGTATTTT. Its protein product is CASSGQGLADTQYF.

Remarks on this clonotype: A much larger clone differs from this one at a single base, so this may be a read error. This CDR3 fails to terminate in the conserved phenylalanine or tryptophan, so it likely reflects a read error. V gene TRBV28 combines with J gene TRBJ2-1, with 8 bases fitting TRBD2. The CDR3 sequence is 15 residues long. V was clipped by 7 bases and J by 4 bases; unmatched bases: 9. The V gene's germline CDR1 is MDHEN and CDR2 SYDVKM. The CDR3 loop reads CASNIGGGPYNEQFL. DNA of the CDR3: TGTGCCAGCAATATCGGGGGGGGGCCTTACAATGAGCAGTTCCTC.

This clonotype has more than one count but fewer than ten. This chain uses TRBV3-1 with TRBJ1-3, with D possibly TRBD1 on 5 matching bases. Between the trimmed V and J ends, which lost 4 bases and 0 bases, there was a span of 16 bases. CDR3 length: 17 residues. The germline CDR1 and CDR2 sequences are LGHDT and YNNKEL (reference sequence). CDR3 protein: CASSPRRDASSGNTIYF. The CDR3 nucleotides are TGTGCCAGCAGCCCGCGCCGGGACGCATCCTCTGGAAACACCATATATTTT. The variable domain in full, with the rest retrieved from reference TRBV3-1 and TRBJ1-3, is DTAVSQTPKYLVTQMGNDKSIKCEQNLGHDTMYWYKQDSKKFLKIMFSYNNKELIINETVPNRFSPKSPDKAHLNLHINSLELGDSAVYFCASSPRRDASSGNTIYFGEGSWLTVV.

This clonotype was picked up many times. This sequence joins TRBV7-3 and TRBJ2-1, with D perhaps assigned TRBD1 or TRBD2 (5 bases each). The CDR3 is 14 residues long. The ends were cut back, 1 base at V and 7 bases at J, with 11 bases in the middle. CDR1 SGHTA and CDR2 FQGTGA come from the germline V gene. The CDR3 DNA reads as TGTGCCAGCAGCTTAAATGGGGGTTGGAATGAGCAGTTCTTC. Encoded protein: CASSLNGGWNEQFF.

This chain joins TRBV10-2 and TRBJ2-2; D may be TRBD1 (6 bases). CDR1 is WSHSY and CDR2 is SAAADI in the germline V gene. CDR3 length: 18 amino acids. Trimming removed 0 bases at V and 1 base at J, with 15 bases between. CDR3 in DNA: TGCGCCAGCAGTGAGTCGTTATGGACAGACAGGAACACCGGGGAGCTGTTTTTT. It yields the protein CASSESLWTDRNTGELFF.

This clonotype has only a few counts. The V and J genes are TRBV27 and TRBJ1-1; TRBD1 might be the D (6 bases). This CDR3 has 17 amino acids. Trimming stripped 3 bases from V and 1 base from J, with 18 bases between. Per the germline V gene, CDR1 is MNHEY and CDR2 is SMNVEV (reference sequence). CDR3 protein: CASSLGAGGGSNTEAFF. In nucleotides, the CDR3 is TGTGCCAGCAGTTTGGGGGCCGGGGGAGGGTCGAACACTGAAGCTTTCTTT.

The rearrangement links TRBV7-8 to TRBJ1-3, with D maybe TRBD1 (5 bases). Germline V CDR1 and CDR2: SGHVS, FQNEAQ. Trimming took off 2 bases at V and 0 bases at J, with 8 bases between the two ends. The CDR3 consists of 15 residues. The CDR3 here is CASSLRGPSGNTIYF. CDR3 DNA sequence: TGTGCCAGCAGCTTACGGGGACCCTCTGGAAACACCATATATTTT.